The T cell receptor (beta chain) under discussion was sequenced for a study of early T cells in non-severe SARS-CoV-2 infection. Study background: The authors sequenced bulk RNA from unsorted whole blood, leaving chains unpaired.

The germline V gene has CDR1 SGHRS and CDR2 YFSETQ. V was shortened by 2 bases and J by 7 bases, with 13 bases between the two germline ends. There are 15 residues in the CDR3. The library protocol tagged individual cDNA molecules with unique molecular identifiers. TCRdb analysed the 5' RACE reads with MiXCR anew, one entry per CDR3 protein. The top ten hold about 1.7% of the sample, which has around 70,000 distinct CDR3 sequences, less than 15% seen once. The TCR originated in an adult who was a healthcare worker with PCR-confirmed SARS-CoV-2 infection or an uninfected control (not recorded which). This chain uses TRBV5-1 with TRBJ1-6; D might be TRBD1 (6 bases). The specimen was whole blood. The CDR3 DNA is TGCGCCAGCAGCTTTAGCCCAGGGGACAATTCACCCCTCCACTTT. It is translated as CASSFSPGDNSPLHF. Full variable domain (missing parts from reference TRBV5-1 and TRBJ1-6): KAGVTQTPRYLIKTRGQQVTLSCSPISGHRSVSWYQQTPGQGLQFLFEYFSETQRNKGNFPGRFSGRQFSNSRSEMNVSTLELGDSALYLCASSFSPGDNSPLHFGNGTRLTVT.